The clone carrying this T cell receptor beta chain was counted only a few times. The antigen is not known. The protocol was immunoSEQ multiplex PCR, while the TCRdb copy is restricted to in-frame clones and leaves out a portion. The table includes tens of thousands of clones, roughly 90% detected once. These data are taken from a study of PD-1 blockade in classical Hodgkin lymphoma. General study results and limits: In CD4+ cells, TCR diversity went up significantly by C4D1, but in CD8+ cells it did not.

Following autologous stem cell transplantation, relapse occurred in every patient, and exposure to brentuximab vedotin varied. Thawed PBMCs underwent magnetic negative selection to yield purified CD4+ T cells. When best responses were assessed, they were complete response, partial response or progressive disease. Deletions cut 7 bases from V and 8 bases from J, with 6 bases between. Germline V CDR1 and CDR2: SGHTS, YDEGEE. This CDR3 is built from 9 residues. The genes are TRBV5-8 and TRBJ1-2; no definite D call. The sequenced sample was CD4+ T cells from blood, obtained at baseline. The clonotype comes from a human donor with classical Hodgkin lymphoma. CDR3: CASDKGYTF. CDR3 in DNA: TGTGCCAGCGACAAGGGCTACACCTTC.